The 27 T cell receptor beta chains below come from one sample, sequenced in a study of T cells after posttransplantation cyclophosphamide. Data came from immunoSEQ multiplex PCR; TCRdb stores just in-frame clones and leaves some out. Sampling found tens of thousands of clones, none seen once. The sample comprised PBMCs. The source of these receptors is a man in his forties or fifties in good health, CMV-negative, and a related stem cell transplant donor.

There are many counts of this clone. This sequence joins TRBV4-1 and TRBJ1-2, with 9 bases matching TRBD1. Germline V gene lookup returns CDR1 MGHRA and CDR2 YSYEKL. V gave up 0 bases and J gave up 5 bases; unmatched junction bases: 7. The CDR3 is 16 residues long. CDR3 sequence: CASSQERFGQGYGYTF. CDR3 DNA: TGCGCCAGCAGCCAAGAGCGGTTCGGACAGGGGTATGGCTACACCTTC.

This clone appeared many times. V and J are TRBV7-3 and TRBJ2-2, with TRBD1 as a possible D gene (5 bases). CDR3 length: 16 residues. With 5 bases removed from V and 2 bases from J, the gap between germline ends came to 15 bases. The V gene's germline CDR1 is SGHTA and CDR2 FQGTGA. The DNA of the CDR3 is TGTGCCAGCAGCCCTCAAGGGGATCAAAACACCGGGGAGCTGTTTTTT. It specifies CASSPQGDQNTGELFF.

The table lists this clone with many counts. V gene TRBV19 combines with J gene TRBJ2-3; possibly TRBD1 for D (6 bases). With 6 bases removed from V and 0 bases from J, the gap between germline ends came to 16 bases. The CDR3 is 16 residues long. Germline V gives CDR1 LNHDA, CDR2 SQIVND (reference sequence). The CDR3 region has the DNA TGTGCCAGTAGAAGACAGGCCTTCCCTAGCACAGATACGCAGTATTTT. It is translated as CASRRQAFPSTDTQYF.

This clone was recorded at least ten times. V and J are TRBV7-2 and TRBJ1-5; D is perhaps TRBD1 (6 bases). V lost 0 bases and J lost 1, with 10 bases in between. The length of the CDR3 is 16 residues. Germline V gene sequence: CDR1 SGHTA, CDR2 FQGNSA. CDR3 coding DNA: TGTGCCAGCAGCTTAGCCGGGACACTGAGCAATCAGCCCCAGCATTTT. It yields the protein CASSLAGTLSNQPQHF.

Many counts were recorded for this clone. In nucleotides, the CDR3 is TGTGCCAGCAGCTCGGGCGGGGGCCGCCAAGAGACCCAGTACTTC. It codes for CASSSGGGRQETQYF. This chain connects TRBV7-2 to TRBJ2-5; D perhaps matches TRBD2 (7 bases). CDR3 size: 15 residues. CDR1 is SGHTA and CDR2 is FQGNSA in the germline V gene. V lost 4 bases, J lost 1 base, and 13 bases lay in between. Complete variable domain (other parts from reference TRBV7-2 and TRBJ2-5): GAGVSQSPSNKVTEKGKDVELRCDPISGHTALYWYRQSLGQGLEFLIYFQGNSAPDKSGLPSDRFSAERTGGSVSTLTIQRTQQEDSAVYLCASSSGGGRQETQYFGPGTRLLVL.

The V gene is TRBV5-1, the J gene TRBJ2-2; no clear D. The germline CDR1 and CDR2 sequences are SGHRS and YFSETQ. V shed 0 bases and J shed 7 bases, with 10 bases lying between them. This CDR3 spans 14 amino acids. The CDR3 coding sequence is TGCGCCAGCAGCTTGGTTGGTGGCGGCGGGGAGCTGTTTTTT. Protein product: CASSLVGGGGELFF.

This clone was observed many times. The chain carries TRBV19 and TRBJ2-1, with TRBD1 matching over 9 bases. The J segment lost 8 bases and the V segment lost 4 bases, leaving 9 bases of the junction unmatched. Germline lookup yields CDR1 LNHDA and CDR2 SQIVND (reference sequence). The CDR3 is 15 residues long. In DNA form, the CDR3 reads TGTGCCAGTAGTAATACCGGGACAGGGTTGGATGAGCAGTTCTTC. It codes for CASSNTGTGLDEQFF.

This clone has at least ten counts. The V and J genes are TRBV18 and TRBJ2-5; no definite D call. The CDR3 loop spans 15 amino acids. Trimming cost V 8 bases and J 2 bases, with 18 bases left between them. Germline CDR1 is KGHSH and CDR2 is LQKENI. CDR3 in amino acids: CASTPPERFQETQYF. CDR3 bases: TGTGCCAGCACGCCACCAGAGAGATTTCAAGAGACCCAGTACTTC.

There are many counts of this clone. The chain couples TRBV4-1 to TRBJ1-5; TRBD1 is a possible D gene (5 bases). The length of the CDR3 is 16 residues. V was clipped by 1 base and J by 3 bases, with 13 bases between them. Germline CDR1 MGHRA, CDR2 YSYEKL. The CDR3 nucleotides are TGCGCCAGCAGCCAAGTGGAGCGGGGGTTCAATCAGCCCCAGCATTTT. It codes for CASSQVERGFNQPQHF.

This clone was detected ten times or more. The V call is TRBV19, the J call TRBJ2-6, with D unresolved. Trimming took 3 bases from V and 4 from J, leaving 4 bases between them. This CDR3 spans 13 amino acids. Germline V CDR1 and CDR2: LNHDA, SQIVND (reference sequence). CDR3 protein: CASSMSGANVLTF. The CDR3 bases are TGTGCCAGTAGTATGTCGGGGGCCAACGTCCTGACTTTC.

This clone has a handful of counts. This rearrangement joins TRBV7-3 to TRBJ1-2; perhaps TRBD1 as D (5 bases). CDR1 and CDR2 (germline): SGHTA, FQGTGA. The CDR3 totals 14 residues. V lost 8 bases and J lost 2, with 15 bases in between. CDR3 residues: CASESQGLNYGYTF. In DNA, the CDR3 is TGTGCCAGCGAGAGTCAGGGACTAAACTATGGCTACACCTTC.

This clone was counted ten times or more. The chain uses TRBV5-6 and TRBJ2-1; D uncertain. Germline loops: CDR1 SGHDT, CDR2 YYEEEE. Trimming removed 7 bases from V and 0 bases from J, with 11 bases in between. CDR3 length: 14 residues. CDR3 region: CASLLVSSYNEQFF. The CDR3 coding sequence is TGTGCCAGCCTCCTTGTTAGCTCCTACAATGAGCAGTTCTTC.

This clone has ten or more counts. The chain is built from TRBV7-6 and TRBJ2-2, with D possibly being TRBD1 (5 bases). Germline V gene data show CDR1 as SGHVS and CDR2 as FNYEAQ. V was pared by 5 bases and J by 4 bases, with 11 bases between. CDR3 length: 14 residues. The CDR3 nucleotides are TGTGCCAGCAGCCCAAGCGACAGCACCGGGGAGCTGTTTTTT. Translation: CASSPSDSTGELFF.

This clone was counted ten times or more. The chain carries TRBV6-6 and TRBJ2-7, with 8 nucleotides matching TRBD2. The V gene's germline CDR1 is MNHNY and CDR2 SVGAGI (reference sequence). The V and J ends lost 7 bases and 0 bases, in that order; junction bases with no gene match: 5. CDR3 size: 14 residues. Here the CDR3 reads CASKERESSYEQYV. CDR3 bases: TGTGCCAGCAAGGAGCGGGAGAGCTCCTACGAGCAGTACGTC.

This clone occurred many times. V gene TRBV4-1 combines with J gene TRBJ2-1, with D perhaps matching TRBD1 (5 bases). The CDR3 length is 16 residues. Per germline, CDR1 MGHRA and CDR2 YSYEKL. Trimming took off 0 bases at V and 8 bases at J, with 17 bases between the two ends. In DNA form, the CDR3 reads TGCGCCAGCAGCCAAGATGGGGCGAACACTGTATATGAGCAGTTCTTC. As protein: CASSQDGANTVYEQFF.

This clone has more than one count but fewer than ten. CDR3 bases: TGTGCCAGCACCCCACCCGGGACAGGGGTATGGGAGCAGTACTTC. This gives the protein CASTPPGTGVWEQYF. The chain has TRBV13 and TRBJ2-7; 10 positions match TRBD1. Germline V gene sequence: CDR1 PRHDT, CDR2 FYEKMQ (reference sequence). After removal of 7 bases from V and 7 bases from J, the junction contained 13 bases not matched to a gene. The CDR3 is 15 amino acids. Based on the CDR3 plus reference TRBV13 and TRBJ2-7, the full variable domain is AAGVIQSPRHLIKEKRETATLKCYPIPRHDTVYWYQQGPGQDPQFLISFYEKMQSDKGSIPDRFSAQQFSDYHSELNMSSLELGDSALYFCASTPPGTGVWEQYFGPGTRLTVT.

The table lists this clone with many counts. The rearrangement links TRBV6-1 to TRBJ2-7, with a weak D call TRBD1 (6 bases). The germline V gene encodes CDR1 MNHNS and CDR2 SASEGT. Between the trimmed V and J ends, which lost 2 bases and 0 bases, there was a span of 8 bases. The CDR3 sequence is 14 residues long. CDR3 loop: CASSERGSSYEQYV. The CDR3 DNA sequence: TGTGCCAGCAGTGAAAGGGGGAGCTCCTACGAGCAGTACGTC.

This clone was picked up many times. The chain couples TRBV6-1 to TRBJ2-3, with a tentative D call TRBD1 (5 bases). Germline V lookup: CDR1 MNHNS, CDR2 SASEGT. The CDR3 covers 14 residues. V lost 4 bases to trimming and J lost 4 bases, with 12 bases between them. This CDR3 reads CASSGRWGPDTQYF. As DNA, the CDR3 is TGTGCCAGCAGTGGAAGGTGGGGCCCAGATACGCAGTATTTT.

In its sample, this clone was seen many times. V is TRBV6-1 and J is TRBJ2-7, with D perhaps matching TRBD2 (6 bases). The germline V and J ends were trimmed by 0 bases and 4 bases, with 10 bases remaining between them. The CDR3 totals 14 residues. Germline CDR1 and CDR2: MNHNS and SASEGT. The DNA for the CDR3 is TGTGCCAGCAGTGAAGCTAGCGGAGGTTACGAGCAGTACTTC. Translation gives CASSEASGGYEQYF.

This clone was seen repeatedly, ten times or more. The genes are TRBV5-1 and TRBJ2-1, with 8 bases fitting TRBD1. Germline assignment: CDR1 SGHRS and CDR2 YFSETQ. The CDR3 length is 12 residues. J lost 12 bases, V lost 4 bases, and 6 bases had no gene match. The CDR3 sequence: CASSQEQGGQFF. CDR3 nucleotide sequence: TGCGCCAGCAGCCAGGAACAGGGGGGGCAGTTCTTC.

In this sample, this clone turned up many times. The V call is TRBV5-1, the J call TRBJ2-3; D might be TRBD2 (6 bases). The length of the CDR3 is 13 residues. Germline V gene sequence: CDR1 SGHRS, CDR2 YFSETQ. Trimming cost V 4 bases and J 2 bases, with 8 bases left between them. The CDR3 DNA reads TGCGCCAGCAGCCTGGGACTCACAGATACGCAGTATTTT. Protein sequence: CASSLGLTDTQYF.

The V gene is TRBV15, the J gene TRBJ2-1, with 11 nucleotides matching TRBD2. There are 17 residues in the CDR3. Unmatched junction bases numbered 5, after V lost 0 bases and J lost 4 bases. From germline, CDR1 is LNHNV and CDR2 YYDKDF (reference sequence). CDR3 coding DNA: TGTGCCACCAGCAGAGAGGTAGCGGGAGGGATATACAATGAGCAGTTCTTC. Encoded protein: CATSREVAGGIYNEQFF.

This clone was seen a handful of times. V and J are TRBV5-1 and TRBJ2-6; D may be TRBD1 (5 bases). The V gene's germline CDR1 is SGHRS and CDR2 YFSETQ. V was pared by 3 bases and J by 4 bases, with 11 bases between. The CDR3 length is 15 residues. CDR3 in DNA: TGCGCCAGCAGCTCCAGGGTGCTAGGGGCCAACGTCCTGACTTTC. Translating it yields CASSSRVLGANVLTF.

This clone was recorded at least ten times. Written as DNA, the CDR3 is TGTGCCAGCAGCTTAGCAGGGGCCTCTAATGAAAAACTGTTTTTT. It codes for CASSLAGASNEKLFF. This rearrangement joins TRBV7-9 to TRBJ1-4; D is possibly TRBD1 (5 bases). V was pared by 0 bases and J by 3 bases, with 8 bases between. Germline V lookup: CDR1 SEHNR, CDR2 FQNEAQ (reference sequence). The CDR3 spans 15 residues.

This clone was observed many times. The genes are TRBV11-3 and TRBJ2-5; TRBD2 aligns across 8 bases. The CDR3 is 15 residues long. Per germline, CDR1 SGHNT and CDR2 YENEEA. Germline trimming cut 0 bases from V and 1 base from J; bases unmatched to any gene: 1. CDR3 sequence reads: CASSLDAGGQETQYF. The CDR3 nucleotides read TGTGCCAGCAGCTTAGATGCGGGGGGCCAAGAGACCCAGTACTTC.

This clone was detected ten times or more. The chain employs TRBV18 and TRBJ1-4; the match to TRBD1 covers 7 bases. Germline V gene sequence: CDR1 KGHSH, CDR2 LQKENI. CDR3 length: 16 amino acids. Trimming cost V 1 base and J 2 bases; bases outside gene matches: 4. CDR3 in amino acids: CASSPQGQPTNEKLFF. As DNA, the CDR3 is TGTGCCAGCTCACCACAGGGACAGCCTACTAATGAAAAACTGTTTTTT.

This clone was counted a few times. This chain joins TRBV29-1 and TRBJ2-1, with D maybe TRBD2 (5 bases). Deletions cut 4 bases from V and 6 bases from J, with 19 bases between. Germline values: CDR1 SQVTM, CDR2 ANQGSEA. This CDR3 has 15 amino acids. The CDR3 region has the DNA TGCAGCGTTGCCGACCCAGGAGGTCGCCGCAATGAGCAGTTCTTC. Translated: CSVADPGGRRNEQFF.